What follows are 18 T cell receptor beta chains derived from one specimen sequenced in a study of T cell responses to AZD1222 COVID-19 vaccine. TCRdb's table, derived via immunoSEQ multiplex PCR, lists solely in-frame clones and lacks some. The data show fewer than 85,000 clones, about 92% seen once. Source: peripheral blood, taken on day 0 of MenACWY control vaccination. The receptors shown here come from an adult in good health.

This rearrangement joins TRBV25-1 to TRBJ2-3; D may be TRBD1 (6 bases). The CDR3 totals 14 residues. The V gene lost 7 bases and the J gene lost 2 bases, with 13 bases spanning the gap. In germline, CDR1 is MGHDK, CDR2 SYGVNS. DNA of the CDR3: TGTGCCAGCAAGGACAGCCTTTCCACAGATACGCAGTATTTT. Translated, it gives CASKDSLSTDTQYF.

The gene calls are TRBV9 and TRBJ2-6; the D gene is possibly TRBD2 (5 bases). Trimming removed 0 bases at V and 0 bases at J, with 10 bases between. CDR3 length equals 17 residues. CDR1 SGDLS and CDR2 YYNGEE come from the germline V gene. The CDR3 here is CASSVGGVNSGANVLTF. CDR3 bases: TGTGCCAGCAGCGTAGGGGGAGTCAACTCTGGGGCCAACGTCCTGACTTTC.

The rearrangement uses TRBV18 and TRBJ2-5; TRBD1 agrees at 8 bases. The trim removed 3 bases at V and 4 bases at J, leaving 1 base unmatched. The CDR3 is 13 residues long. The germline V gene encodes CDR1 KGHSH and CDR2 LQKENI. CDR3 DNA sequence: TGTGCCAGCTCACCCGACAGGGGAGAGACCCAGTACTTC. Translating it yields CASSPDRGETQYF.

The gene calls are TRBV7-9 and TRBJ1-4; D not certain. Germline CDR1 is SEHNR and CDR2 is FQNEAQ (reference sequence). The CDR3 totals 12 residues. Trimming removed 7 bases at V and 7 bases at J, with 10 bases between. For the CDR3, the DNA is TGTGCCAGCACCGACCTCCTTGAAAAACTGTTTTTT. Amino acids: CASTDLLEKLFF. Complete variable domain (other parts from reference TRBV7-9 and TRBJ1-4): DTGVSQNPRHKITKRGQNVTFRCDPISEHNRLYWYRQTLGQGPEFLTYFQNEAQLEKSRLLSDRFSAERPKGSFSTLEIQRTEQGDSAMYLCASTDLLEKLFFGSGTQLSVL.

J is TRBJ2-1 and V is TRBV9; 9 nucleotides line up with TRBD2. There are 16 residues in the CDR3. Germline-derived CDR1 and CDR2 are SGDLS and YYNGEE. With 2 bases clipped from V and 1 base from J, the junction kept 4 bases outside the gene matches. The DNA of the CDR3 is TGTGCCAGCAGCGTTGCTAGCGGGGCTTCCTACAATGAGCAGTTCTTC. Amino acids: CASSVASGASYNEQFF.

The chain recombines TRBV5-1 with TRBJ2-1; 13 nucleotides match TRBD2. J lost 4 bases, V lost 4 bases, and 5 bases had no gene match. The CDR3 consists of 16 residues. CDR1 is SGHRS, CDR2 YFSETQ, per germline. The chain's CDR3 is CASSPGLAGLYNEQFF. DNA of the CDR3: TGCGCCAGCAGCCCGGGACTAGCGGGACTGTACAATGAGCAGTTCTTC.

The chain couples TRBV6-2 or TRBV6-3 to TRBJ2-3; D unresolved. The CDR3 totals 12 residues. CDR1 is MNHEY and CDR2 is SVGEGT in the germline V gene. V was shortened by 5 bases and J by 2 bases, with 5 bases between the two germline ends. In DNA, the CDR3 is TGTGCCAGCAGTCCGACCACAGATACGCAGTATTTT. It yields the protein CASSPTTDTQYF.

The rearrangement uses TRBV24-1 and TRBJ1-1, with TRBD1 matching 7 bases. Trimming removed 7 bases from V and 2 bases from J; junction bases left unmatched: 9. Per the germline V gene, CDR1 is KGHDR and CDR2 is SFDVKD. The CDR3 totals 15 residues. The CDR3 bases are TGTGCCACCAGGGGGGAGACAGGGTTAAACACTGAAGCTTTCTTT. The encoded protein is CATRGETGLNTEAFF.

This clone was counted once. This chain uses TRBV19 with TRBJ2-7, with a weak D call TRBD1 (6 bases). CDR3 length: 12 amino acids. V lost 8 bases to trimming and J lost 0 bases, with 8 bases between them. Germline V gives CDR1 LNHDA, CDR2 SQIVND (reference sequence). In nucleotides, the CDR3 is TGTGCCAGTCGGGACAACTCCTACGAGCAGTACTTC. It specifies CASRDNSYEQYF.

Of note for this clone: The junction departs from germline at one end; a sequencing error may be responsible. CDR3 protein: CSVYGTGELFF. In DNA form, the CDR3 reads TGCAGTGTATACGGGACCGGGGAACTGTTTTTT. The rearrangement uses TRBV20-1 and TRBJ2-2, with D perhaps given as TRBD1 or TRBD2 (5 bases each). This CDR3 contains 11 residues. The V gene's germline CDR1 is DFQATT and CDR2 SNEGSKA (reference sequence).

This clone was recorded a few times. The chain couples TRBV30 to TRBJ1-6; TRBD1 matches 10 bases. The CDR3 sequence is 14 residues long. In germline, CDR1 is GTSNPN, CDR2 SVGIG (reference sequence). The V gene end was trimmed by 3 bases and the J gene end by 10 bases; junction bases not matched to a gene: 6. The CDR3 is CAWSFSGQGSPLHF. The CDR3 nucleotides are TGTGCCTGGAGCTTTTCGGGACAGGGGTCACCCCTCCACTTT.

V gene TRBV6-6 combines with J gene TRBJ2-7; D is perhaps TRBD2 (6 bases). This CDR3 contains 13 residues. Germline-derived CDR1 and CDR2 are MNHNY and SVGAGI (reference sequence). The V and J ends lost 5 bases and 4 bases respectively, with 12 bases between them. This CDR3 is CASSRDWRYEQYF. CDR3 bases: TGTGCCAGCAGTCGGGACTGGCGGTACGAGCAGTACTTC.

V is TRBV6-6 and J is TRBJ2-5; D is ambiguous. This CDR3 is built from 13 residues. The germline V gene encodes CDR1 MNHNY and CDR2 SVGAGI (reference sequence). V shed 4 bases and J shed 0 bases, with 6 bases lying between them. The CDR3, as DNA: TGTGCCAGCAGTTCTAATAACCAAGAGACCCAGTACTTC. Encoded protein: CASSSNNQETQYF.

The V call is TRBV2, the J call TRBJ1-2; D not resolved. Trimming left V 5 bases short and J 6 bases short, with 22 bases between. This CDR3 has 16 residues. Germline CDR1 and CDR2: SNHLY and FYNNEI. CDR3 nucleotide sequence: TGTGCCAGCAGTCCATTCTCTGACCCGGGTGGTGATGGCTACACCTTC. Protein: CASSPFSDPGGDGYTF. The full variable domain, with the rest looked up from reference TRBV2 and TRBJ1-2, is EPEVTQTPSHQVTQMGQEVILRCVPISNHLYFYWYRQILGQKVEFLVSFYNNEISEKSEIFDDQFSVERPDGSNFTLKIRSTKLEDSAMYFCASSPFSDPGGDGYTFGSGTRLTVV.

V usage is TRBV2 and J usage is TRBJ2-3, with TRBD2 identical over 10 bases. This CDR3 is 15 amino acids long. With 4 bases clipped from V and 2 bases from J, the junction kept 3 bases outside the gene matches. Per the germline V gene, CDR1 is SNHLY and CDR2 is FYNNEI. CDR3 sequence reads: CASSVAGGHTDTQYF. As DNA, the CDR3 is TGTGCCAGCAGTGTAGCGGGAGGCCACACAGATACGCAGTATTTT.

The chain carries TRBV5-4 and TRBJ1-1, with a tentative D call TRBD1 (6 bases). The CDR3 length is 16 residues. The V end was cut by 4 bases, the J end by 3 bases, with 19 bases between. Looked up from germline, CDR1 is SGHNT and CDR2 is YYREEE (reference sequence). In DNA, the CDR3 is TGTGCCAGCAGCAGCACACGGGGGGCGATAGACACTGAAGCTTTCTTT. The encoded protein is CASSSTRGAIDTEAFF.

V and J are TRBV24-1 and TRBJ2-3, with TRBD2 matching over 10 bases. V gave up 4 bases and J gave up 14 bases; unmatched junction bases: 8. Germline CDR1 and CDR2: KGHDR and SFDVKD. The CDR3 spans 13 residues. The CDR3 coding sequence is TGTGCCACCAGTGACCCCCTAGCGGGGGCAGGGTATTTT. Its protein is CATSDPLAGAGYF.

The chain employs TRBV30 and TRBJ1-5; a possible D gene is TRBD1 (5 bases). The germline V and J ends were trimmed by 3 bases and 3 bases, with 15 bases remaining between them. Germline V CDR1 and CDR2: GTSNPN, SVGIG (reference sequence). The CDR3 totals 15 residues. The CDR3 bases are TGTGCCTGGAGGGCTCGGGGGAATCTCAATCAGCCCCAGCATTTT. This translates into CAWRARGNLNQPQHF.